Given below is one T cell receptor (beta chain) in context. Its antigen is currently unknown. In the source study's methods: Because ImmunoSEQ provided only junction sequences with no quality scores, the filtering differed. TCRdb's table, derived via immunoSEQ multiplex PCR, lists solely in-frame clones and lacks some. V and J calls and clone size are given by that table; D and trimming were obtained from the DNA. This table holds hundreds of thousands of clones, roughly 95% found once. This CDR3 contains 14 residues. Germline lookup yields CDR1 MDHEN and CDR2 SYDVKM. With V trimmed by 3 bases and J by 6 bases, 7 bases remained unmatched. This sample is part of a study of shared clonotypes between healthy human individuals. Study-level findings and limits: Sharing across four donors was highest in naive CD4 (around 5%) and lowest in memory CD8 (0.4%).

CD45RO-negative, CCR7-selected cells formed the naive CD8 fraction, which excluded terminally differentiated effector memory CD45RA+ cells. V is TRBV28 and J is TRBJ1-2; 7 bases agree with TRBD1. Sequencing input: naive CD8+ T cells sorted from blood. The sequence was obtained from a woman aged 25 to 45 in good health. CDR3 sequence (DNA): TGTGCCAGCAGTTTCGAGGGGGCACTCGATGGCTACACCTTC. This encodes CASSFEGALDGYTF.